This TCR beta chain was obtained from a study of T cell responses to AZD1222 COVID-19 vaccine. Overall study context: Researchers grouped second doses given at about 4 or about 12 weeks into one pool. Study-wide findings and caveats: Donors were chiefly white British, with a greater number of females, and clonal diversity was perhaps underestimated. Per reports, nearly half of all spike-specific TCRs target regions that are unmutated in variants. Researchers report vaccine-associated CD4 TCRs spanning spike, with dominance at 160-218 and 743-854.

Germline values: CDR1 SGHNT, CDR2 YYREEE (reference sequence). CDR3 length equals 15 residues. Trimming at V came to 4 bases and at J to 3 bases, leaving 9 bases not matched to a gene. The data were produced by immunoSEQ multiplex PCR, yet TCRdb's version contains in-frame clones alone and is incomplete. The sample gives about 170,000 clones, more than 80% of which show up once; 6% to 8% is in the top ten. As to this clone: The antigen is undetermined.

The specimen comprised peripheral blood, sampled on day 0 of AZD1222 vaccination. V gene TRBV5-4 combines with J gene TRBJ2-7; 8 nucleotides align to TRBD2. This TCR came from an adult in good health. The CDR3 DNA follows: TGTGCCAGCAGCCCTGGTAGCGGGGCATACTACGAGCAGTACTTC. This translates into CASSPGSGAYYEQYF.